A single sample is the source of the 8 T cell receptor beta chains below, sequenced in a study of cytomegalovirus exposure and HLA in healthy donors. Primers included in the PCR were 60 Vbeta and 13 Jbeta primers. The protocol was immunoSEQ multiplex PCR, while the TCRdb copy is restricted to in-frame clones and leaves out a portion. Of roughly 150,000 clones in the sample, roughly 79% were seen once. The source material was PBMCs. The source of these receptors is a woman aged 40-49 years in good health and CMV-seronegative.

This chain connects TRBV10-3 to TRBJ1-1; D may be TRBD1 (5 bases). The CDR3 covers 11 residues. The ends were cut back, 10 bases at V and 1 base at J, with 7 bases in the middle. CDR1 ENHRY and CDR2 SYGVKD come from the germline V gene. The CDR3 is CATTENTEAFF. In nucleotides, the CDR3 is TGTGCCACGACAGAGAACACTGAAGCTTTCTTT.

This rearrangement joins TRBV11-2 to TRBJ2-5; 8 bases line up with TRBD1. Germline V gives CDR1 SGHAT, CDR2 FQNNGV. The junction had 8 bases not matched to a gene; V was cut back by 5 bases and J by 12 bases. The CDR3 has 12 residues. For the CDR3, the DNA is TGTGCCAGCAGCCAGAGGCGGGGACAGGAGTACTTC. It specifies CASSQRRGQEYF.

The gene calls are TRBV13 and TRBJ1-4; TRBD1 matches at 8 bases. With V trimmed by 5 bases and J by 10 bases, 18 bases remained unmatched. The CDR3 runs 17 residues. CDR1 and CDR2 (germline): PRHDT, FYEKMQ (reference sequence). CDR3 nucleotide sequence: TGTGCCAGCAGCCCCACGCATGATCGGTCTACAGGGGGAAAACTGTTTTTT. It codes for CASSPTHDRSTGGKLFF.

This chain connects TRBV11-2 to TRBJ2-1, with 7 bases identical to TRBD2. V was clipped by 0 bases and J by 1 base; unmatched bases: 6. This CDR3 contains 17 residues. The germline V gene encodes CDR1 SGHAT and CDR2 FQNNGV. The CDR3: CASSLEKGSGSYNEQFF. DNA for the CDR3: TGTGCCAGCAGCTTAGAAAAAGGTAGCGGGTCCTACAATGAGCAGTTCTTC.

The rearrangement uses TRBV27 and TRBJ1-1; D remains ambiguous. The CDR3 extends over 13 amino acids. V lost 7 bases and J lost 4, with 13 bases in between. Germline V gives CDR1 MNHEY, CDR2 SMNVEV (reference sequence). The CDR3 here is CASTFVGSTEAFF. The CDR3 nucleotides read TGTGCCAGCACCTTCGTCGGGAGCACTGAAGCTTTCTTT.

On this clone itself: Other DNA sequences of this sample code for an identical CDR3. The chain joins TRBV27 to TRBJ1-1; D may be TRBD1 (5 bases). Germline V gene sequence: CDR1 MNHEY, CDR2 SMNVEV (reference sequence). This CDR3 spans 13 amino acids. The V and J ends lost 2 bases and 4 bases respectively, with 8 bases between them. CDR3 protein: CASSLGGITEAFF. The CDR3 DNA is TGTGCCAGCAGTTTAGGGGGGATCACTGAAGCTTTCTTT.

The V gene is TRBV2, the J gene TRBJ1-1; 9 bases match TRBD1. V gave up 6 bases and J gave up 3 bases; unmatched junction bases: 17. Germline assignment: CDR1 SNHLY and CDR2 FYNNEI. This CDR3 has 18 residues. For the CDR3, the DNA is TGTGCCAGCAGGCGGAACCGATTACAGGGGGCATCGGACACTGAAGCTTTCTTT. Its protein product is CASRRNRLQGASDTEAFF.

The V and J genes are TRBV7-8 and TRBJ2-7; D may be TRBD2 (6 bases). The germline V gene encodes CDR1 SGHVS and CDR2 FQNEAQ. Trimming pared 5 bases from V and 3 bases from J, leaving 11 bases between. CDR3 length equals 13 residues. CDR3 in DNA: TGTGCCAGCAGCCCCGGGAGAATCTACGAGCAGTACTTC. This sequence encodes CASSPGRIYEQYF.